These T cell receptor beta chains were read from a single sample in a study of shared clonotypes between healthy human individuals. The assay was immunoSEQ multiplex PCR, and TCRdb's table has in-frame clones only and misses some. The sample has some 500,000 clones; about 96% are singletons. Sequencing was carried out using naive CD4+ T cells sorted from blood. The receptor set was obtained from a woman in her twenties or thirties in good health. Both conserved end residues are trimmed from each CDR3. The order of the fields is J gene, clone size, V gene, CDR3 protein. Size tells how often a clone was seen (once, few, many) or the class of an expanded clone, and some rows leave it out.

>TRBJ2-7|-|TRBV21-1
ASSDRGDFGTNYEQY
>TRBJ2-7|-|TRBV5-5
ASSSTRGSTYEQY
>TRBJ2-5|-|TRBV5-1
ASSFNRETQY
>TRBJ2-5|-|TRBV5-1
ASSLRTQETQY
>TRBJ1-2|-|TRBV5-5
ASRGTESYGYT
>TRBJ2-3|once|TRBV25-1
ASSAGGTTTDTQY
>TRBJ2-7|-|TRBV11-2
ASSSSGTGSEQY
>TRBJ2-7|-|TRBV29-1
SVRMGPYEQY
>TRBJ2-1|-|TRBV7-8
ASSWTGSSYNEQF
>TRBJ2-1|-|TRBV7-9
ASSFRTSRENEQF
>TRBJ2-3|once|TRBV19
ASSSGSGLEDTQY
>TRBJ1-4|-|TRBV28
ASSSGDRVGKLF
>TRBJ2-1|-|TRBV18
ASSPPLLAGGSYNEQF
>TRBJ2-1|-|TRBV30
AWSASPTSGRHVF
>TRBJ2-4|-|TRBV4-1
ASSPYGVAKNIQY
>TRBJ2-1|-|TRBV9
ASSFTGGFHNEQF
>TRBJ2-2|-|TRBV7-3
ASSFSPLGANTGELF
>TRBJ2-2|once|TRBV5-1
ASSPPLTSTGELF
>TRBJ2-3|-|TRBV19
ASSIVRGTDTQY
>TRBJ2-7|-|TRBV11-3
ASSFGDRAYEQY
>TRBJ2-2|-|TRBV19
ASSSIGLGTGELF
>TRBJ1-4|-|TRBV28
ASSFGTHLEKLF
>TRBJ2-2|-|TRBV28
ASTRAGGNTGELF
>TRBJ1-3|few|TRBV18
ASSLSDRAFGNTIY
>TRBJ2-1|-|TRBV19
ASRGTGGPGSHEQF
>TRBJ1-1|once|TRBV5-5
ASSLEPTGGTEAF
>TRBJ2-7|-|TRBV28
ASSIGTSVYEQY
>TRBJ1-3|-|TRBV19
ASSLGTGFSGNTIY
>TRBJ1-2|-|TRBV5-1
ASSLDQGANYGYT
>TRBJ1-3|-|TRBV6-5
ASSYSGYGNTIY
>TRBJ1-4|-|TRBV28
ASSFPTKNEKLF
>TRBJ1-1|-|TRBV5-5
ASSLGPQDPSGAF
>TRBJ1-2|-|TRBV4-1
ASFATGQGTNYGYT
>TRBJ2-3|-|TRBV5-5
ASSLAAGTRLDTQY
>TRBJ1-1|-|TRBV4-1
ASSQIRGTGEAF
>TRBJ2-5|-|TRBV2
ASVRDRRETQY
>-|-|TRBV29-1
SVEVRGVLVHEQY
>TRBJ2-5|-|TRBV9
ASSVARGAGIETQY
>TRBJ2-1|-|TRBV28
ASSSIAGRGYNEQF
>TRBJ2-7|once|TRBV11-2
ASSQTSGITYEQY
>TRBJ2-1|-|TRBV19
ASSKNPSSYNEQF
>TRBJ2-1|-|TRBV2
ASSGLAGANEQF